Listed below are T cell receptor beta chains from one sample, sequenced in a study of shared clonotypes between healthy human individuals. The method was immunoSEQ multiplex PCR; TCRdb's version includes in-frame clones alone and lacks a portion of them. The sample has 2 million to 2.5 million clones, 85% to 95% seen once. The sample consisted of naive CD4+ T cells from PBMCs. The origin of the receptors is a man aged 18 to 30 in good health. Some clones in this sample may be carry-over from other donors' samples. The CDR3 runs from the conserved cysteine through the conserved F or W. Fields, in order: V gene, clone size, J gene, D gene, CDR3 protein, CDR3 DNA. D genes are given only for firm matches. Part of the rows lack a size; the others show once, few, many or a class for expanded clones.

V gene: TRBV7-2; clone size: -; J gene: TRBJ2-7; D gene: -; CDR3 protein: CASSRGGGDPSYEQYF; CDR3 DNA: TGTGCCAGCAGCCGGGGAGGCGGGGACCCCTCCTACGAGCAGTACTTC
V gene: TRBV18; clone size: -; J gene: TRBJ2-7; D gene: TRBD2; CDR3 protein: CASSPESSGFYEQYF; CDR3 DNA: TGTGCCAGCTCACCAGAATCTAGCGGATTCTACGAGCAGTACTTC
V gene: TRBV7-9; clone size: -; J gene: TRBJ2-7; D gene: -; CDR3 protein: CASSLPGGPYEQYF; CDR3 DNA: TGTGCCAGCAGCCTCCCCGGAGGGCCCTACGAGCAGTACTTC
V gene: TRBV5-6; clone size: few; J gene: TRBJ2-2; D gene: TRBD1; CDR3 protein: CASSSGTATGELFF; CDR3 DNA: TGTGCCAGCAGCTCCGGGACAGCCACCGGGGAGCTGTTTTTT
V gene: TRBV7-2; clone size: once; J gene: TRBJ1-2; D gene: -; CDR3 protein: CASSLAWAGEQSGYTF; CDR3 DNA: TGTGCCAGCAGCTTAGCGTGGGCAGGGGAGCAAAGTGGCTACACCTTC
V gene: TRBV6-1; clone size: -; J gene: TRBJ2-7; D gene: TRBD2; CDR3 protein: CASNPSGSSYEQYF; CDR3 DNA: TGTGCCAGCAACCCTAGCGGAAGCTCCTACGAGCAGTACTTC
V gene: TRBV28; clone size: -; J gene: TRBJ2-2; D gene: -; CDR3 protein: CASSPRTNYLTGELFF; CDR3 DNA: TGTGCCAGCAGTCCCCGGACCAACTATCTAACCGGGGAGCTGTTTTTT
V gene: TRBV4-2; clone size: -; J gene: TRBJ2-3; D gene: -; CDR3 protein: CASSPLSTSTDTQYF; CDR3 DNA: TGTGCCAGCAGCCCCCTCTCGACTAGCACAGATACGCAGTATTTT
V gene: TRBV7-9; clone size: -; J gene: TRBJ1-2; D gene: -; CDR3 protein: CASTHQGGTGYTF; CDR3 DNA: TGTGCCAGCACCCACCAAGGGGGGACTGGCTACACCTTC
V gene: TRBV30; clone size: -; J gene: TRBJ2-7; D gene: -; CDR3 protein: CAWSVLQVRGPGEQYF; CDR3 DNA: TGTGCCTGGAGTGTACTCCAAGTCAGAGGGCCAGGCGAGCAGTACTTC
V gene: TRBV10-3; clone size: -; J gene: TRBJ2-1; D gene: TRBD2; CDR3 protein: CASGTSGAYNEQFF; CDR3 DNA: TGTGCCAGTGGGACTAGCGGGGCCTACAATGAGCAGTTCTTC
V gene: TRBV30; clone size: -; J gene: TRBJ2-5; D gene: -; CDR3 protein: CAWTEGYTQETQYF; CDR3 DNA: TGTGCCTGGACTGAGGGGTACACACAAGAGACCCAGTACTTC
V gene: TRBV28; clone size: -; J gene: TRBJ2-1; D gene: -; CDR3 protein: CAAAGSSGNEQFF; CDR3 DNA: TGTGCCGCTGCCGGGAGTTCTGGCAATGAGCAGTTCTTC
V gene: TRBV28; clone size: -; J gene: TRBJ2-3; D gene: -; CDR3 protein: CASSLWSDTQYF; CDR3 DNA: TGTGCCAGCAGTTTATGGTCGGATACGCAGTATTTT
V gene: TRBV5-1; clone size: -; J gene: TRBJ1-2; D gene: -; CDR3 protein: CASSLGVFGPRTRGGYTF; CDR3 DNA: TGCGCCAGCAGCTTGGGAGTGTTTGGACCGCGCACTAGGGGTGGCTACACCTTC
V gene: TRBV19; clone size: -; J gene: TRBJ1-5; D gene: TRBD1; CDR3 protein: CASRQGDFNQPQHF; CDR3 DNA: TGTGCCTCTAGACAGGGGGATTTCAATCAGCCCCAGCATTTT
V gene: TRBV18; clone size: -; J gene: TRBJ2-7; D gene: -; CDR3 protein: CASSPGPFSHEQYF; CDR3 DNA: TGTGCCAGCTCACCAGGCCCCTTCTCCCACGAGCAGTACTTC
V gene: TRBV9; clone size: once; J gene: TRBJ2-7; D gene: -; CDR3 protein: CASSAHSGEALGLYEQYF; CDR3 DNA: TGTGCCAGCAGCGCTCACTCCGGAGAGGCCCTGGGGCTCTACGAGCAGTACTTC
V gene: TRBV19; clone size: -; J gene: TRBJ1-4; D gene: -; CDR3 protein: CASSRGSTNEKLFF; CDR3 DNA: TGTGCCAGTAGTAGGGGGTCTACTAATGAAAAACTGTTTTTT
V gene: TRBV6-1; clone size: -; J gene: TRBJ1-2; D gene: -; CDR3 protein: CASTHGGGRNYGYTF; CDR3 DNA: TGTGCCAGCACCCATGGGGGTGGGAGGAACTATGGCTACACCTTC
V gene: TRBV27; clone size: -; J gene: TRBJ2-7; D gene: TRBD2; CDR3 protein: CASSFLAPSGSREQYF; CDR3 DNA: TGTGCCAGCAGTTTCTTAGCCCCTAGCGGCAGCCGCGAGCAGTACTTC
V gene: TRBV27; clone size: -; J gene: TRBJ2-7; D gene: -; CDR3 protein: CASSSVSIGGTSYEQYF; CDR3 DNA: TGTGCCAGCAGTTCGGTGAGTATAGGAGGAACTTCCTACGAGCAGTACTTC
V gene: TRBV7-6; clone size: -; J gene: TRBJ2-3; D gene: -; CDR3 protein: CASTLRGSGTNTDTQYF; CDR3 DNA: TGTGCCAGCACCCTAAGAGGGTCCGGAACTAACACAGATACGCAGTATTTT
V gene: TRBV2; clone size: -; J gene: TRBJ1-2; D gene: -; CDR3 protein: CASTDSTNYGYTF; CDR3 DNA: TGTGCCAGCACTGACAGTACTAACTATGGCTACACCTTC
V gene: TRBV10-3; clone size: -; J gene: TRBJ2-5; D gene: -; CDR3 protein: CAISQKGETQYF; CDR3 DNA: TGTGCCATCAGTCAAAAAGGGGAGACCCAGTACTTC
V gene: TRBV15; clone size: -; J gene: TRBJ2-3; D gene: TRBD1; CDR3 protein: CATSRLRTGDPDTQYF; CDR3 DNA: TGTGCCACCAGCAGACTCCGGACAGGGGATCCAGATACGCAGTATTTT
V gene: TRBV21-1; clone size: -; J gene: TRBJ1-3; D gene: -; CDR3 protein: CASSGCQGGRNTIYF; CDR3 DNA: TGTGCCAGCAGCGGGTGCCAAGGGGGCAGAAACACCATATATTTT
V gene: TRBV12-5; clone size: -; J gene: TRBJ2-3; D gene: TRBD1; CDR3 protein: CASGPGQVTDTQYF; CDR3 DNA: TGTGCTAGTGGACCCGGACAGGTCACAGATACGCAGTATTTT
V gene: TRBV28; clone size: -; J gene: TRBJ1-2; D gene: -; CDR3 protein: CAVGAGSNYGYTF; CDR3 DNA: TGTGCCGTGGGGGCAGGGAGTAACTATGGCTACACCTTC
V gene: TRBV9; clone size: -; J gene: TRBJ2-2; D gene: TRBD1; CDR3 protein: CASSGTDRGRTGELFF; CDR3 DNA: TGTGCCAGCAGCGGAACCGACAGGGGGCGCACCGGGGAGCTGTTTTTT
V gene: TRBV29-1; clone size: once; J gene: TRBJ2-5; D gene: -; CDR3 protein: CSVGSGVETQYF; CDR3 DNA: TGCAGCGTTGGTTCCGGGGTGGAGACCCAGTACTTC
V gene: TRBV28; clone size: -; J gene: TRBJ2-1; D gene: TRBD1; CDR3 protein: CASREATGTGDNEQFF; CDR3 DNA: TGTGCCAGCAGGGAAGCAACCGGGACAGGGGACAATGAGCAGTTCTTC
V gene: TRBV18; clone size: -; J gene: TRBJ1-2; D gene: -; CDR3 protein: CASSPQKDGYTF; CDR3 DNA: TGTGCCAGCTCACCCCAGAAGGATGGCTACACCTTC
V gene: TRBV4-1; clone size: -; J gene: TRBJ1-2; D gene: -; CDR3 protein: CASSRVGYGYTF; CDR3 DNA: TGCGCCAGCAGCCGGGTGGGGTATGGCTACACCTTC
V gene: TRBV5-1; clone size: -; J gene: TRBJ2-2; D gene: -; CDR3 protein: CASSATSSRRTGELFF; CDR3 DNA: TGCGCCAGCAGCGCAACCTCGAGCAGGCGCACCGGGGAGCTGTTTTTT
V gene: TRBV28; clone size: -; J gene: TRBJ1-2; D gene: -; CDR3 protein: CASSSSGKHGYTF; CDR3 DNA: TGTGCCAGCTCATCGTCAGGGAAACATGGCTACACCTTC
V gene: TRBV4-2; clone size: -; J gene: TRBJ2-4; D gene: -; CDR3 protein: CASSLKAGTPDTLAKNIQYF; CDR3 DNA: TGTGCCAGCAGCCTTAAGGCCGGGACTCCAGACACTCTAGCCAAAAACATTCAGTACTTC
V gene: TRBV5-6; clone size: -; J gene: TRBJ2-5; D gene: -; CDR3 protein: CASSLATRRGSQETQYF; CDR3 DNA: TGTGCCAGCAGCTTGGCCACCCGCAGGGGATCCCAAGAGACCCAGTACTTC
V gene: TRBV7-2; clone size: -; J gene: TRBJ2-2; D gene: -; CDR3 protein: CASSSRSRAGELFF; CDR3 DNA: TGTGCCAGCAGCTCACGGTCCAGGGCCGGGGAGCTGTTTTTT
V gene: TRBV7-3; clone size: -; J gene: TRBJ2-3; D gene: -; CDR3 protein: CASSSSGDLSTDTQYF; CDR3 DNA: TGTGCCAGCAGCTCCTCAGGGGACTTAAGCACAGATACGCAGTATTTT
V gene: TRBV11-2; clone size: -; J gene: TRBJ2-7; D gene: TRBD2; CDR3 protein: CASSPLAGGPYEQYF; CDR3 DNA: TGTGCCAGCAGCCCTCTAGCGGGTGGGCCCTACGAGCAGTACTTC
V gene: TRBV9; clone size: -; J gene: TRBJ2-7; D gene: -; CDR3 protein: CASSVVGSSYEQYF; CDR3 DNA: TGTGCCAGCAGCGTAGTTGGCTCCTCCTACGAGCAGTACTTC
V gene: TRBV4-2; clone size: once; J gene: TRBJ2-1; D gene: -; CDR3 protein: CASSQDTRGRFEKFF; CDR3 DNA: TGTGCCAGCAGCCAAGATACTCGGGGGCGCTTTGAAAAGTTCTTC
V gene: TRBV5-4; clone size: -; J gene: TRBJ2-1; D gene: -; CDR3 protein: CASSPGPNNEQFF; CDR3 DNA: TGTGCCAGCAGCCCGGGACCAAACAATGAGCAGTTCTTC
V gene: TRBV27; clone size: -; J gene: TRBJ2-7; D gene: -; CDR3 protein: CASSESPAGRAIEQYF; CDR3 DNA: TGTGCCAGCAGCGAAAGCCCTGCGGGCCGGGCGATCGAGCAGTACTTC
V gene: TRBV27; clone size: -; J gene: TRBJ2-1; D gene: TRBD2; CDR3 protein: CASSRLAGGNEQFF; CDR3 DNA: TGTGCCAGCAGCAGACTAGCGGGAGGCAATGAGCAGTTCTTC
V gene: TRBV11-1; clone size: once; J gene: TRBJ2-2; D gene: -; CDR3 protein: CASSPKSGAYTGELFF; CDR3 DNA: TGTGCCAGCAGCCCCAAATCGGGGGCTTACACCGGGGAGCTGTTTTTT
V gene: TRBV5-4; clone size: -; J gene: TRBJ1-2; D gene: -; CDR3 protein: CASSRDQGTGGYTF; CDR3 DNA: TGTGCCAGCAGCAGGGATCAGGGGACGGGTGGCTACACCTTC
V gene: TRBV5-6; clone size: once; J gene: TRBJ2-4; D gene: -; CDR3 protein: CASSLDRGLPLAKNIQYF; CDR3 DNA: TGTGCCAGCAGCTTGGACAGGGGACTTCCACTAGCCAAAAACATTCAGTACTTC
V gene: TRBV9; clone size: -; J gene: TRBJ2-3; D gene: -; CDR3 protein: CASSTQQGLWDTQYF; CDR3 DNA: TGTGCCAGCAGCACCCAACAGGGACTCTGGGATACGCAGTATTTT
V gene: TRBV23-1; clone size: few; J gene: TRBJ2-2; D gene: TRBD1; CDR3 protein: CASIPRPRGQDTGELFF; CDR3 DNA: TGCGCCAGCATTCCCAGGCCCAGGGGGCAAGACACCGGGGAGCTGTTTTTT
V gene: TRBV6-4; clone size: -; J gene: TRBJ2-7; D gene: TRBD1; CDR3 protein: CASSNLPGTAHSYEQYF; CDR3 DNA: TGTGCCAGCAGTAATTTACCGGGGACAGCCCACTCCTACGAGCAGTACTTC
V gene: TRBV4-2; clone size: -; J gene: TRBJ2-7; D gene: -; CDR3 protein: CASSQDTESYEQYF; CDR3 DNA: TGTGCCAGCAGCCAAGATACTGAGTCCTACGAGCAGTACTTC
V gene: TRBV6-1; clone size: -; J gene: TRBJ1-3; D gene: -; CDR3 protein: CASSEMVQGLFGNTIYF; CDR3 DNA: TGTGCCAGCAGTGAAATGGTGCAGGGTTTGTTTGGAAACACCATATATTTT
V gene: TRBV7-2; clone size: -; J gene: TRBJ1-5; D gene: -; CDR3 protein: CASSLFRSPYDQPQHF; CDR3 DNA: TGTGCCAGCAGCTTATTTCGTTCCCCATACGATCAGCCCCAGCATTTT
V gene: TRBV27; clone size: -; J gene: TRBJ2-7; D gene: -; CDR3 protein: CASSFQGEQYF; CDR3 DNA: TGTGCCAGCAGTTTCCAGGGCGAGCAGTACTTC
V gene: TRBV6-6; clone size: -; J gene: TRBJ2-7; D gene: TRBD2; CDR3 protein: CASSFFTGSGNYEQYF; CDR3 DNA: TGTGCCAGCAGTTTCTTCACGGGTAGCGGGAACTACGAGCAGTACTTC
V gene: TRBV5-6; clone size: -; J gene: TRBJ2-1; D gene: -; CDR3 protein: CASSLAEPANYNEQFF; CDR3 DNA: TGTGCCAGCAGCTTGGCCGAACCAGCAAACTACAATGAGCAGTTCTTC
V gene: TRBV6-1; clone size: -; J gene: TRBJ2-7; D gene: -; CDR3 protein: CASSETGMLSYEQYF; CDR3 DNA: TGTGCCAGCAGTGAGACAGGTATGCTATCCTACGAGCAGTACTTC